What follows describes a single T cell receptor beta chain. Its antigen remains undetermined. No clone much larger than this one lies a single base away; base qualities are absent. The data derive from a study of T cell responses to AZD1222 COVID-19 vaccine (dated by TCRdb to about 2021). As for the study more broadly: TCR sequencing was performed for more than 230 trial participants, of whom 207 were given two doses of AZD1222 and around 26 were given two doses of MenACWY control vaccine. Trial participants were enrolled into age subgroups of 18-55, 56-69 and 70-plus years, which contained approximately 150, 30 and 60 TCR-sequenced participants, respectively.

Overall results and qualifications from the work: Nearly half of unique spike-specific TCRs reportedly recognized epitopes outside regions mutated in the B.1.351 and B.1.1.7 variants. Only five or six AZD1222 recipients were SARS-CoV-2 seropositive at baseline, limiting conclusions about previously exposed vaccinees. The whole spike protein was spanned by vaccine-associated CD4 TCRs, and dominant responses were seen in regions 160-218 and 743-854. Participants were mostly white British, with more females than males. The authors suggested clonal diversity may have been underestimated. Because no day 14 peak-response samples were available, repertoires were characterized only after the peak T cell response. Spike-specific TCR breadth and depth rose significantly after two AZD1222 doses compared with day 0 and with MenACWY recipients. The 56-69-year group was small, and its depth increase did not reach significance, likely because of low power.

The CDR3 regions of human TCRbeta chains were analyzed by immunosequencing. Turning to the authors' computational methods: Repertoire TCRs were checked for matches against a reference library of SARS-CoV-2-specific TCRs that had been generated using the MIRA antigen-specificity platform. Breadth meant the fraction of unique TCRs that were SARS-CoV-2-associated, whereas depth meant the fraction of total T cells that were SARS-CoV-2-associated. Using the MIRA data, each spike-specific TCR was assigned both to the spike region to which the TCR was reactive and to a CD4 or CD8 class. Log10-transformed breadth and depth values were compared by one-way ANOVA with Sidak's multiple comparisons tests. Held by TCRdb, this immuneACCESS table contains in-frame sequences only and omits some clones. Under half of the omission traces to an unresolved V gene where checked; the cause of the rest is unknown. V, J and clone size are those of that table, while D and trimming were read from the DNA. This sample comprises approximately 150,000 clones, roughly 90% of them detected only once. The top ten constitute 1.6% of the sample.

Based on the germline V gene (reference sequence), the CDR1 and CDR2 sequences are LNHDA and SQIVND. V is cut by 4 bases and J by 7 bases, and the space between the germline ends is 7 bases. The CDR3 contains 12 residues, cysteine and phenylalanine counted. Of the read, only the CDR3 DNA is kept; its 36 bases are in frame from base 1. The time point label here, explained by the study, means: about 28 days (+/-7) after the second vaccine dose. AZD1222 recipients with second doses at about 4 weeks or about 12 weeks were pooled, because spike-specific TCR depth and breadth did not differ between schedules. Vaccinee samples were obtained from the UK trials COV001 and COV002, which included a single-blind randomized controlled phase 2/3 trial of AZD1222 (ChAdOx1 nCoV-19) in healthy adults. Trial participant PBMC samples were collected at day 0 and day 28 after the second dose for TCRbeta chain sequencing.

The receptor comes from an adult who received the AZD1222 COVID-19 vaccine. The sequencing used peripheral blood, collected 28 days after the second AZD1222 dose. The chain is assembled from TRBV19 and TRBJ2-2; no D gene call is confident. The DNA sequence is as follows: TGTGCCAGTAGTAGAAAAGTCGGGGAGCTGTTTTTT. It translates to CASSRKVGELFF.